This T cell receptor (beta chain) derives from a study of blood T cell repertoires in COVID-19. Study-level information: Specimens from acute and convalescent COVID-19 originated in the United States, Italy and Spain. From T cells, B-cell-depleted T cells, or PBMCs came the material, which was cDNA or gDNA.

Original analysis: Reference gene primers were amplified, and this amplification served to estimate nucleated cell counts. Here immunoSEQ multiplex PCR was the method, and the copy in TCRdb shows in-frame clones only, minus some. V, J and clone size reflect that table, while D and trimming were determined from the DNA. The profile shows fewer than 250,000 clones, around 84% of them singletons. Trimming removed 6 bases from V and 1 base from J, with 16 bases in between. This CDR3 has 15 amino acids. Germline V gives CDR1 MNHEY, CDR2 SVGAGI. Sequences were obtained from peripheral blood. This chain connects TRBV6-5 to TRBJ2-7; maybe TRBD2 (5 bases). The TCR sequence derives from a man aged 45 to 65 with acute or convalescent COVID-19. CDR3 region: CASRPLGQRSYEQYF. The DNA of the CDR3 is TGTGCCAGCAGACCCCTCGGGCAGCGGTCCTACGAGCAGTACTTC.